Sequencing of this T cell receptor beta chain was carried out in a study of shared clonotypes between healthy human individuals. On the study more broadly: Samples came from a couple of female and three male donors aged 18 to 49.

V lost 8 bases, J lost 0 bases, and 14 bases lay in between. Germline V gives CDR1 MNHEY, CDR2 SMNVEV (reference sequence). The CDR3 covers 14 residues. General observations from the study: Having only a few donors restricted how much genetic and exposure-history diversity was captured.

All donors were healthy HIV-negative adults lacking recent acute infections or vaccinations. The DNA input per sorted-subset replicate PCR was 200 to 250 ng, corresponding to roughly 31,000 T cell genomes. The protocol was immunoSEQ multiplex PCR, while the TCRdb copy is restricted to in-frame clones and leaves out a portion. Altogether some 700,000 clones are present, 90% being singletons, with the ten largest covering more than 30%. This clone showed up just once. What it binds is unknown. Sequenced: memory CD8+ T cells from PBMCs. This sample's subset: CD45RO+ cells pooled with CCR7-negative TemRA cells. This clonotype originated in a young man in good health. Some clones in this sample may be carry-over from other donors' samples. The rearrangement uses TRBV27 and TRBJ2-7; D possibly corresponds to TRBD2 (5 bases). This CDR3 reads CASGVRDGSYEQYF. CDR3 coding DNA: TGTGCCAGCGGCGTCCGGGATGGCTCCTACGAGCAGTACTTC.